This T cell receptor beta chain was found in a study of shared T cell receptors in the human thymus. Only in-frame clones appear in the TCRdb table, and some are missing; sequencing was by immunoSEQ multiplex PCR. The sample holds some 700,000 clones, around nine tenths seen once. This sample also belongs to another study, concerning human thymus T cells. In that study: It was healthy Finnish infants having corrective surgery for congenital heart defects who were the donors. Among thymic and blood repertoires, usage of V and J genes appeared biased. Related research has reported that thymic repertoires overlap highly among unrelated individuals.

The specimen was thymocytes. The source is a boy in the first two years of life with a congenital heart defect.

CDR3: CASSQAPRGGSTDTQYF. The CDR3 nucleotides read TGTGCCAGCAGCCAAGCCCCGCGGGGTGGAAGCACAGATACGCAGTATTTT. The chain uses TRBV4-2 and TRBJ2-3; D might be TRBD2 (6 bases). In germline, CDR1 is LGHNA, CDR2 YNFKEQ. CDR3 size: 17 residues. V was clipped by 1 base and J by 0 bases, with 14 bases between them.